The clone carrying this TCR beta chain was counted at least ten times. The use of genomic DNA as template underpinned the TCR beta VDJ and CDR3 profiling. TCRdb reanalysed the reads using MiXCR and keeps one entry per CDR3 protein. The table has 400,000 to 500,000 distinct CDR3 sequences, roughly 64% seen once; the top ten hold under 5%. This entry comes from a study of CD8+CD57+ T cells in acquired aplastic anemia. This clonotype was sampled from a human donor in good health, serving as a control. Specimen: sorted CD4+, CD8+, or CD8+CD57+ T cells (not recorded which) from PBMCs.

The CDR3 protein is CASSQFLAGGTGELFF. In DNA, the CDR3 is TGTGCCAGCAGCCAATTCCTTGCAGGGGGCACCGGGGAGCTGTTTTTT. The chain carries TRBV4-2 and TRBJ2-2; 7 positions match TRBD1. The CDR3 sequence is 16 residues long. Germline assignment: CDR1 LGHNA and CDR2 YNFKEQ. Trimming cost V 2 bases and J 4 bases; bases outside gene matches: 7.